This T cell receptor (beta chain) was profiled in a study of T-cell reconstitution after alpha-beta-depleted transplantation in children. Germline V lookup: CDR1 MGHRA, CDR2 YSYEKL. Trimming removed 0 bases at V and 2 bases at J, with 17 bases between. This CDR3 is built from 18 residues. On this clonotype itself: Its target is unknown.

Unique molecular identifiers were incorporated during preparation of the TCRbeta library. TCRdb itself ran the PCR reads through MiXCR, one entry per CDR3 protein. The repertoire holds 800,000 to 1,000,000 distinct CDR3 sequences, with about 31% as singletons. Whole-study results and caveats: Surviving recipient T cells and thymic progenitors accounted for the high day-60 TCRbeta diversity observed in some patients. Alpha-beta T cells present about two months after transplant were reported to originate from several hundred expanded graft clones. T-cell numbers and diversity, one year after transplant, stemmed largely from T cells that were newly produced.

This TCR was sampled from a boy under two years old who had a stem cell transplant for SCID, so the T cells may come from the graft donor. The rearrangement uses TRBV4-1 and TRBJ2-4, with D perhaps given as TRBD1 or TRBD2 (5 bases each). Specimen: PBMCs, mostly from graft donor cells, collected 360 days after TCRalphabeta/CD19-depleted stem cell transplant. The CDR3 spells CASSQDLGTVGSKNIQYF. CDR3 in DNA: TGCGCCAGCAGCCAAGATCTAGGGACGGTCGGGTCCAAAAACATTCAGTACTTC.